Shown below are 27 T cell receptor beta chains from a single sample sequenced in a study of shared clonotypes between healthy human individuals. The repertoire was sequenced with immunoSEQ multiplex PCR; TCRdb's copy has only in-frame clones and lacks some. Of approximately 95,000 clones listed, under 80% were seen once; the top ten hold about 48%. Source material: memory CD8+ T cells sorted from blood. Subset in this sample: CD45RO+ cells pooled with CCR7-negative TemRA cells. Receptors were obtained from a man aged 30 to 39 in good health.

The chain recombines TRBV28 with TRBJ2-2; TRBD2 agrees at 11 bases. The germline V gene has CDR1 MDHEN and CDR2 SYDVKM. The CDR3 runs to 17 residues. The junction had 3 bases not matched to a gene; V was cut back by 2 bases and J by 1 base. CDR3 sequence reads: CASSLTSGRGNTGELFF. For the CDR3, the DNA is TGTGCCAGCAGTTTAACTAGCGGGAGAGGGAACACCGGGGAGCTGTTTTTT.

V is TRBV4-1 and J is TRBJ1-5; D is ambiguous. V dropped 4 bases and J dropped 4 bases, with 20 bases sitting between them. CDR3 size: 17 residues. Germline V CDR1 and CDR2: MGHRA, YSYEKL. The CDR3 sequence is CASSPNVVVQWNQPQHF. The CDR3 DNA is TGCGCCAGCAGCCCCAATGTGGTAGTTCAATGGAATCAGCCCCAGCATTTT.

The CDR3 DNA reads as TGCGCCAGCAGCCACACCATTGGGGGTGGCTATGGCTACACCTTC. Its translation is CASSHTIGGGYGYTF. This chain links TRBV4-1 with TRBJ1-2; maybe TRBD1 (5 bases). The CDR3 has 15 amino acids. Germline assignment: CDR1 MGHRA and CDR2 YSYEKL. Trimming cost V 3 bases and J 4 bases, with 15 bases left between them.

The chain carries TRBV11-2 and TRBJ2-1; D is uncertain. This CDR3 is built from 17 residues. CDR1 and CDR2 (germline): SGHAT, FQNNGV. Trimming removed 0 bases at V and 6 bases at J, with 18 bases between. CDR3 protein: CASSLDLQGPVGNEQFF. CDR3 sequence (DNA): TGTGCCAGCAGCTTAGATCTTCAAGGGCCAGTTGGCAATGAGCAGTTCTTC.

The J gene is TRBJ1-1, the V gene TRBV11-2, with D hard to call. The germline gives CDR1 SGHAT, CDR2 FQNNGV. Trimming cost V 1 base and J 2 bases, with 5 bases left between them. The CDR3 consists of 13 residues. The CDR3 nucleotides are TGTGCCAGCAGCTTAGGGCCCAACACTGAAGCTTTCTTT. It codes for CASSLGPNTEAFF. The variable domain in full, with the rest retrieved from reference TRBV11-2 and TRBJ1-1, is EAGVAQSPRYKIIEKRQSVAFWCNPISGHATLYWYQQILGQGPKLLIQFQNNGVVDDSQLPKDRFSAERLKGVDSTLKIQPAKLEDSAVYLCASSLGPNTEAFFGQGTRLTVV.

The V and J genes are TRBV7-2 and TRBJ2-7, with a possible D match to TRBD2 (6 bases). CDR1 SGHTA and CDR2 FQGNSA come from the germline V gene. This CDR3 region has 15 residues. V dropped 1 base and J dropped 5 bases, with 15 bases sitting between them. The CDR3 loop reads CASSLVSMGGNEQYF. The CDR3 nucleotides read TGTGCCAGCAGCTTAGTCTCAATGGGGGGAAACGAGCAGTACTTC.

The rearrangement uses TRBV27 and TRBJ2-3; no firm D call. The V gene lost 0 bases and the J gene lost 0 bases, with 10 bases spanning the gap. Germline CDR1 reads MNHEY; CDR2 reads SMNVEV (reference sequence). This CDR3 comprises 16 residues. Written as DNA, the CDR3 is TGTGCCAGCAGTTTATCGACTTTGGGAAGCACAGATACGCAGTATTTT. It specifies CASSLSTLGSTDTQYF.

This clone has a handful of counts. The chain combines TRBV27 with TRBJ2-1, with D possibly being TRBD2 (5 bases). The CDR3 has 15 amino acids. Trimming left V 6 bases short and J 9 bases short, with 21 bases between. CDR1 MNHEY and CDR2 SMNVEV come from the germline V gene (reference sequence). The CDR3: CASRLKAPKGSEQFF. The CDR3 region has the DNA TGTGCCAGCAGGTTAAAGGCCCCAAAAGGGAGTGAGCAGTTCTTC.

With respect to this clone: This clone may be a read error of a much larger clone one base away. The chain couples TRBV25-1 to TRBJ2-1; tentative D call: TRBD2 (5 bases). The CDR3 sequence is 14 residues long. Deletions cut 3 bases from V and 3 bases from J, with 9 bases between. The germline gives CDR1 MGHDK, CDR2 SYGVNS. CDR3 region: CASSERVGYNEQFF. Written as DNA, the CDR3 is TGTGCCAGCAGTGAGCGGGTGGGCTACAATGAGCAGTTCTTC.

This chain's CDR3 is CASSLAGTGANVLTF. CDR3 DNA: TGCGCCAGCAGCTTGGCAGGTACTGGGGCCAACGTCCTGACTTTC. The chain combines TRBV5-1 with TRBJ2-6; D is undetermined. V lost 0 bases, J lost 2 bases, and 6 bases lay in between. Germline assignment: CDR1 SGHRS and CDR2 YFSETQ. The CDR3 is made up of 15 amino acids.

The chain couples TRBV19 to TRBJ2-1; TRBD2 matches at 11 bases. Germline CDR1 and CDR2: LNHDA and SQIVND (reference sequence). This CDR3 has 15 amino acids. The CDR3 region has the DNA TGTGCATCATCCCAGACTAGCGGGACCCACAATGAGCAGTTCTTC. Translating it yields CASSQTSGTHNEQFF.

The chain recombines TRBV7-8 with TRBJ2-7; 8 nucleotides agree with TRBD2. CDR1 SGHVS and CDR2 FQNEAQ come from the germline V gene. CDR3 length: 15 amino acids. Trimming cost V 1 base and J 5 bases; bases outside gene matches: 7. CDR3 residues: CASSLVPGGPHEQYF. The CDR3, as DNA: TGTGCCAGCAGCTTAGTCCCGGGAGGGCCCCACGAGCAGTACTTC.

At least ten counts were recorded for this clone. Other nucleotide sequences in the sample specify the same CDR3. The chain links TRBV4-2 to TRBJ2-2, with D possibly TRBD2 on 5 matching bases. The germline V and J ends were trimmed by 0 bases and 4 bases, with 9 bases remaining between them. CDR1 and CDR2 (germline): LGHNA, YNFKEQ. The CDR3 spans 15 residues. For the CDR3, the DNA is TGTGCCAGCAGCCAAGAGGGCGGAGGCACCGGGGAGCTGTTTTTT. It encodes CASSQEGGGTGELFF.

The J gene is TRBJ2-7, the V gene TRBV4-1; TRBD2 matches at 8 bases. The V and J ends lost 0 bases and 6 bases, in that order; junction bases with no gene match: 10. The length of the CDR3 is 16 residues. Germline assignment: CDR1 MGHRA and CDR2 YSYEKL. The CDR3 region has the DNA TGCGCCAGCAGCCAAGACGAGCGGGGGTCTCTCAGCGAGCAGTACTTC. Encoded protein: CASSQDERGSLSEQYF.

Comment on this clone: This may be a read error: a much more frequent sequence differs by one nucleotide. Within the sample, other DNA sequences also encode this same CDR3. The rearrangement uses TRBV11-2 and TRBJ2-7, with 11 bases that match TRBD2. This CDR3 is 15 amino acids long. CDR1 SGHAT and CDR2 FQNNGV come from the germline V gene. In DNA, the CDR3 is TGTGCCAGCAGCGTAGGGACTAGCGGACCCTACGAGCAGTATTTC. The encoded protein is CASSVGTSGPYEQYF.

About this clone: This probably arose from a read error, given a far larger clone one base away. The chain combines TRBV4-1 with TRBJ2-5, with D possibly matching TRBD2 (6 bases). The CDR3 sequence is 17 residues long. The germline CDR1 and CDR2 sequences are MGHRA and YSYEKL. Trimming removed 8 bases at V and 2 bases at J, with 24 bases between. The CDR3 reads CASGPPGGASEQETQYF. The CDR3 coding sequence is TGCGCCAGCGGCCCCCCAGGTGGGGCTAGCGAACAAGAGACCCAGTACTTC.

The chain carries TRBV27 and TRBJ2-6; D uncertain. Trimming took off 2 bases at V and 0 bases at J, with 14 bases between the two ends. Germline V lookup: CDR1 MNHEY, CDR2 SMNVEV (reference sequence). CDR3 length: 18 amino acids. The CDR3 DNA follows: TGTGCCAGCAGTTTACTACCCAGCCTCTACTCTGGGGCCAACGTCCTGACTTTC. Amino acid sequence: CASSLLPSLYSGANVLTF.

The genes are TRBV5-3 and TRBJ2-7; TRBD2 matches 12 bases. TRBV5-3 is an open reading frame, and its role is uncertain. Trimming cost V 0 bases and J 7 bases; bases outside gene matches: 26. CDR3 length equals 22 residues. Here the CDR3 DNA reads TGTGCCAGAAGCTTGGAGGGTAACCAAGGGACTAGCGGGCCTACCCGCTCTTGGGAGCAGTACTTC. Encoded protein: CARSLEGNQGTSGPTRSWEQYF.

The chain joins TRBV9 to TRBJ1-3, with D unclear. Germline CDR1 reads SGDLS; CDR2 reads YYNGEE. The germline V and J ends were trimmed by 1 base and 0 bases, with 14 bases remaining between them. The CDR3 sequence is 17 residues long. As DNA, the CDR3 is TGTGCCAGCAGCGTATGGGAACGCCAACCCTCTGGAAACACCATATATTTT. It is translated as CASSVWERQPSGNTIYF. Full variable domain (missing parts from reference TRBV9 and TRBJ1-3): DSGVTQTPKHLITATGQRVTLRCSPRSGDLSVYWYQQSLDQGLQFLIQYYNGEERAKGNILERFSAQQFPDLHSELNLSSLELGDSALYFCASSVWERQPSGNTIYFGEGSWLTVV.

The chain recombines TRBV10-3 with TRBJ2-7; TRBD2 agrees at 14 bases. J was trimmed by 5 bases and V by 0 bases; bases with no gene match: 3. Germline V gene lookup returns CDR1 ENHRY and CDR2 SYGVKD. The CDR3 spans 16 residues. The CDR3 loop reads CAISESWTSGRHEQYF. CDR3 nucleotide sequence: TGTGCCATCAGTGAGTCGTGGACTAGCGGGAGGCACGAGCAGTACTTC.

Comment on this clone: A far larger clone is just one base off, so this is likely a read error. Other nucleotide sequences in the sample specify the same CDR3. The chain has TRBV6-4 and TRBJ2-1; the match to TRBD2 covers 12 bases. The CDR3 spans 15 residues. Looked up from germline, CDR1 is MRHNA and CDR2 is SNTAGT. The CDR3 is CASSDSTSGSNEQFF. In DNA, the CDR3 is TGTGCTAGCAGTGACTCGACTAGCGGGAGCAATGAGCAGTTCTTC.

The CDR3: CASSRTLGTGGNEQFF. The CDR3 DNA reads TGTGCCAGCAGCCGAACCCTCGGGACAGGAGGCAATGAGCAGTTCTTC. V and J are TRBV7-6 and TRBJ2-1; 8 bases are a match to TRBD1. The CDR3 sequence is 16 residues long. The V and J ends lost 5 bases and 6 bases, in that order; junction bases with no gene match: 12. Germline V CDR1 and CDR2: SGHVS, FNYEAQ.

The V and J genes are TRBV29-1 and TRBJ2-1; possible D gene TRBD2, 6 bases. The V gene's germline CDR1 is SQVTM and CDR2 ANQGSEA. The CDR3 length is 12 residues. The V end lost 7 bases, the J end lost 4 bases, and 11 bases lay between the germline ends. The CDR3 bases are TGCAGCGCCATTCGGGGGTACAATGAGCAGTTCTTC. This codes for CSAIRGYNEQFF.

The chain combines TRBV19 with TRBJ2-7; a possible D gene is TRBD1 (6 bases). The V end was cut by 4 bases, the J end by 6 bases, with 16 bases between. CDR1 is LNHDA and CDR2 is SQIVND in the germline V gene (reference sequence). The CDR3 totals 14 residues. This CDR3 is CASSTLIGQTEQYF. In DNA, the CDR3 is TGTGCCAGTAGTACATTGATCGGACAGACCGAGCAGTACTTC. Combining the CDR3 with reference TRBV19 and TRBJ2-7 gives the whole variable domain DGGITQSPKYLFRKEGQNVTLSCEQNLNHDAMYWYRQDPGQGLRLIYYSQIVNDFQKGDIAEGYSVSREKKESFPLTVTSAQKNPTAFYLCASSTLIGQTEQYFGPGTRLTVT.

This sequence joins TRBV7-9 and TRBJ2-1, with D unresolved. Trimming took 5 bases from V and 0 from J, leaving 17 bases between them. Germline assignment: CDR1 SEHNR and CDR2 FQNEAQ (reference sequence). The CDR3 has 17 amino acids. The CDR3 sequence: CASSPRGGQSSYNEQFF. In DNA, the CDR3 is TGTGCCAGCAGCCCCCGAGGTGGGCAAAGCTCCTACAATGAGCAGTTCTTC.

The chain employs TRBV19 and TRBJ2-7; D gene uncertain. CDR3 length: 12 residues. V lost 6 bases and J 3 bases, leaving 9 bases between the germline ends. Germline values: CDR1 LNHDA, CDR2 SQIVND (reference sequence). The CDR3 DNA reads as TGTGCCAGTAGCATGGATAACTACGAGCAGTACTTC. Amino acids: CASSMDNYEQYF.

The chain is built from TRBV7-9 and TRBJ1-2; no firm D call. The CDR3 contains 11 residues. Deletions cut 8 bases from V and 7 bases from J, with 11 bases between. CDR1 is SEHNR, CDR2 FQNEAQ, per germline (reference sequence). This chain's CDR3 is CASLRTTGYTF. CDR3 nucleotides: TGTGCCAGCCTTAGAACTACTGGCTACACCTTC.